This record covers a single TCR beta chain. A much larger clone lies a single base off, so this may be a read error. These data belong to a study of human T cells and chemical hapten exposure. Germline V gene data show CDR1 as SGHDT and CDR2 as YYEEEE. CDR3 size: 14 residues. The J segment lost 1 base and the V segment lost 2 bases, leaving 1 base of the junction unmatched. It was the library that attached unique molecular identifiers to individual cDNA molecules. TCRdb passed the 5' RACE reads through MiXCR, listing each CDR3 protein once. This sample has approximately 140,000 distinct CDR3 sequences, with 3.5% to 5% found just once. Total RNA extraction was carried out from unfractionated whole blood.

The V and J genes are TRBV5-6 and TRBJ1-1; TRBD1 matches 8 bases. This receptor was taken from a female donor in good health. The CDR3 coding sequence is TGTGCCAGCAGCTTAGGGACAGGGAACACTGAAGCTTTCTTT. Translation gives CASSLGTGNTEAFF.